The present T cell receptor beta chain was sequenced within a study of control samples from healthy donors and cancer patients. Unmatched junction bases numbered 9, after V lost 6 bases and J lost 4 bases. Germline V lookup: CDR1 LNHDA, CDR2 SQIVND (reference sequence). There are 14 residues in the CDR3. Only in-frame clones appear in the TCRdb table, and some are missing; sequencing was by immunoSEQ multiplex PCR. The table records 130,000 or so clones, nearly 90% of them present only once. The sequencing input was blood. This chain uses TRBV19 with TRBJ2-7; TRBD1 agrees at 7 bases. The origin of this receptor is a man in his fifties or sixties in good health. The CDR3 coding sequence is TGTGCCAGTAGCCCTTGGGGACAGACATACGAGCAGTACTTC. Residues: CASSPWGQTYEQYF.